This passage covers 26 T cell receptor beta chains from one sample sequenced in a study of blood T cell repertoires in COVID-19. Sequencing was performed with immunoSEQ multiplex PCR; in TCRdb, only in-frame clones are kept and a portion is missing. The table has hundreds of thousands of clones, 88% seen once. The sample consisted of PBMCs or T cells enriched from blood (not recorded which). These receptors originate from a woman aged 60-70 years in a cohort exposed to, infected with or recovered from COVID-19 (not recorded which).

V is TRBV24-1 and J is TRBJ2-7, with 10 bases that match TRBD2. The CDR3 sequence is 14 residues long. CDR1 KGHDR and CDR2 SFDVKD come from the germline V gene. V was pared by 5 bases and J by 2 bases, with 2 bases of the junction left unmatched. DNA for the CDR3: TGTGCCACCAGTGTAGGGACTAGCGCCTACGAGCAGTACTTC. Translating it yields CATSVGTSAYEQYF.

The rearrangement joins TRBV24-1 to TRBJ1-2; unclear D gene. The ends were cut back, 4 bases at V and 8 bases at J, with 10 bases in the middle. CDR3 length: 12 amino acids. CDR1 and CDR2 (germline): KGHDR, SFDVKD. CDR3 region: CATSEKGRGYTF. The CDR3, as DNA: TGTGCCACCAGTGAAAAAGGGAGGGGCTACACCTTC.

V usage is TRBV5-5 and J usage is TRBJ2-1; the D gene is possibly TRBD2 (7 bases). The V end was cut by 5 bases, the J end by 6 bases, with 15 bases between. CDR3 length: 14 residues. Per the germline V gene, CDR1 is SGHKS and CDR2 is YYEKEE (reference sequence). CDR3 residues: CASSRGGYLNEQFF. In DNA form, the CDR3 reads TGTGCCAGCAGTAGGGGGGGCTACCTCAATGAGCAGTTCTTC. Full variable domain (outside the CDR3, taken from reference TRBV5-5 and TRBJ2-1): DAGVTQSPTHLIKTRGQQVTLRCSPISGHKSVSWYQQVLGQGPQFIFQYYEKEERGRGNFPDRFSARQFPNYSSELNVNALLLGDSALYLCASSRGGYLNEQFFGPGTRLTVL.

This sequence joins TRBV7-2 and TRBJ2-2; 8 nucleotides agree with TRBD1. CDR3 size: 18 residues. V was pared by 4 bases and J by 1 base, with 11 bases of the junction left unmatched. The germline V gene encodes CDR1 SGHTA and CDR2 FQGNSA. In DNA, the CDR3 is TGTGCCAGCAGCTCCCCGGCAGGGGGCAGACGGAACACCGGGGAGCTGTTTTTT. Translating it yields CASSSPAGGRRNTGELFF.

This sequence joins TRBV7-9 and TRBJ1-4, with D hard to call. The CDR3 contains 15 residues. The germline V gene encodes CDR1 SEHNR and CDR2 FQNEAQ (reference sequence). V gave up 1 base and J gave up 8 bases, with 14 bases separating them. The DNA of the CDR3 is TGTGCCAGCAGCTTAGATGGCCCCCCGAGGGAAAAACTGTTTTTT. Its translation is CASSLDGPPREKLFF.

J is TRBJ1-4 and V is TRBV3-1 (or the pseudogene TRBV3-2), with D maybe TRBD1 (5 bases). Trimming removed 1 base at V and 4 bases at J, with 13 bases between. This CDR3 is 16 amino acids long. Germline CDR1 is LGHDT and CDR2 is YNNKEL (reference sequence). CDR3 coding DNA: TGTGCCAGCAGCCAAGTGGGGGGGGTTCTTAATGAAAAACTGTTTTTT. Translating gives CASSQVGGVLNEKLFF.

The rearrangement uses TRBV6-1 and TRBJ2-3; 8 nucleotides line up with TRBD1. The junction had 22 bases not matched to a gene; V was cut back by 4 bases and J by 4 bases. Germline-derived CDR1 and CDR2 are MNHNS and SASEGT. The CDR3 is 20 amino acids. The CDR3 DNA reads TGTGCCAGCAGTGTACCGGGACAGGTCCCTGTGTTAGGTGCCCCAGATACGCAGTATTTT. Translated: CASSVPGQVPVLGAPDTQYF.

V gene TRBV5-8 combines with J gene TRBJ2-1; no firm D call. Per germline, CDR1 SGHTS and CDR2 YDEGEE. The CDR3 runs to 15 residues. Trimming removed 1 base at V and 3 bases at J, with 11 bases between. DNA for the CDR3: TGTGCCAGCAGCTTGCGGCAGCCAGGCTACAATGAGCAGTTCTTC. Translating it yields CASSLRQPGYNEQFF.

The V gene is TRBV3-1 (or the pseudogene TRBV3-2), the J gene TRBJ2-5, with TRBD1 identical over 8 bases. The J segment lost 4 bases and the V segment lost 7 bases, leaving 5 bases of the junction unmatched. Germline V lookup: CDR1 LGHDT, CDR2 YNNKEL (reference sequence). The CDR3 runs to 13 residues. CDR3 sequence: CASTRTGPETQYF. The CDR3 DNA sequence: TGTGCCAGCACTCGGACAGGGCCAGAGACCCAGTACTTC.

The CDR3 DNA sequence: TGTGCCAGCAAACAGGGGGCTGGTAATCAGCCCCAGCATTTT. This encodes CASKQGAGNQPQHF. The chain employs TRBV28 and TRBJ1-5; TRBD1 aligns across 9 bases. The V and J ends lost 7 bases and 4 bases, in that order; junction bases with no gene match: 5. This CDR3 region has 14 residues. The germline V gene has CDR1 MDHEN and CDR2 SYDVKM.

This clone was counted a single time. The CDR3 DNA reads TGCGCCAGCAGCTTTAACTACGAGCAGTACTTC. It translates to CASSFNYEQYF. The chain uses TRBV5-1 and TRBJ2-7; the D is unclear. Germline values: CDR1 SGHRS, CDR2 YFSETQ. The ends were cut back, 2 bases at V and 3 bases at J, with 3 bases in the middle. The CDR3 consists of 11 residues.

This clone was seen ten or more times. The rearrangement uses TRBV14 and TRBJ2-7; TRBD1 matches at 9 bases. V was clipped by 6 bases and J by 3 bases; unmatched bases: 3. The CDR3 is 13 amino acids. CDR1 and CDR2 (germline): SGHDN, FVKESK. In nucleotides, the CDR3 is TGTGCCAGCAGACGGACAGGGGTCTACGAGCAGTACTTC. This gives the protein CASRRTGVYEQYF. Full variable domain (missing parts from reference TRBV14 and TRBJ2-7): EAGVTQFPSHSVIEKGQTVTLRCDPISGHDNLYWYRRVMGKEIKFLLHFVKESKQDESGMPNNRFLAERTGGTYSTLKVQPAELEDSGVYFCASRRTGVYEQYFGPGTRLTVT.

The V call is TRBV24-1, the J call TRBJ1-1; TRBD1 matches 7 bases. Germline CDR1 KGHDR, CDR2 SFDVKD. The CDR3 consists of 21 residues. V trimming: 8 bases; J trimming: 0 bases; junction bases outside the gene matches: 26. This chain's CDR3 is CATTLNSNQDRREYMNTEAFF. The CDR3 DNA reads TGTGCCACCACCCTTAATTCGAACCAGGACAGGAGAGAGTACATGAACACTGAAGCTTTCTTT.

The chain carries TRBV30 and TRBJ2-7; D perhaps matches TRBD1 (6 bases). V lost 5 bases and J lost 5, with 19 bases in between. Germline V gene sequence: CDR1 GTSNPN, CDR2 SVGIG (reference sequence). This CDR3 region has 14 residues. DNA for the CDR3: TGTGCCTGGGCGAAACAGGGTGGCCAGAACGAGCAGTACTTC. It codes for CAWAKQGGQNEQYF.

The V call is TRBV10-2, the J call TRBJ2-1; D is undetermined. Germline assignment: CDR1 WSHSY and CDR2 SAAADI. The CDR3 covers 11 residues. Trimming pared 2 bases from V and 10 bases from J, leaving 6 bases between. The CDR3 region is CASSEAREQFF. The CDR3 DNA reads as TGCGCCAGCAGTGAGGCGAGAGAGCAGTTCTTC.

The chain uses TRBV7-3 and TRBJ2-2; 8 bases match TRBD2. CDR3 length: 16 residues. The trim removed 4 bases at V and 4 bases at J, leaving 8 bases unmatched. Germline lookup yields CDR1 SGHTA and CDR2 FQGTGA. This CDR3 reads CASSSHGGGFTGELFF. The CDR3 DNA follows: TGTGCCAGCAGCTCCCACGGCGGGGGGTTCACCGGGGAGCTGTTTTTT.

Remarks on this clone: A junction end diverges from the germline sequence, so it may reflect a read error. The chain carries TRBV7-7 and TRBJ2-1; TRBD1 matches at 7 bases. This CDR3 comprises 16 residues. Germline lookup yields CDR1 SSHAT and CDR2 FNYEAQ (reference sequence). CDR3 sequence reads: CASSLSRDRSYNEQFF. The DNA for the CDR3 is TGTGCTAGCAGCTTATCCCGGGACAGATCCTACAATGAGCAGTTCTTC.

This chain joins TRBV3-1 (or the pseudogene TRBV3-2) and TRBJ1-1; 7 bases fit TRBD1. Germline CDR1 and CDR2: LGHDT and YNNKEL (reference sequence). CDR3 length equals 14 residues. The junction had 5 bases not matched to a gene; V was cut back by 4 bases and J by 3 bases. The CDR3 spells CASSLRGQYTEAFF. The CDR3 bases are TGTGCCAGCAGCCTAAGGGGACAGTACACTGAAGCTTTCTTT.

The rearrangement uses TRBV18 and TRBJ2-5, with D tentatively TRBD1 (5 bases). The CDR3 is made up of 15 amino acids. In germline, CDR1 is KGHSH, CDR2 LQKENI. V was shortened by 4 bases and J by 4 bases, with 16 bases between the two germline ends. Here the CDR3 reads CASSLLQAELETQYF. CDR3 bases: TGTGCCAGCTCACTATTACAGGCCGAGTTAGAGACCCAGTACTTC.

This clone appeared once. The chain has TRBV7-2 and TRBJ1-1, with 9 nucleotides matching TRBD1. This CDR3 is 15 amino acids long. Trimming took 1 base from V and 7 from J; bases not matched to a gene: 7. Germline V gives CDR1 SGHTA, CDR2 FQGNSA. The chain's CDR3 is CASSLVQGALGEAFF. The CDR3 bases are TGTGCCAGCAGCTTAGTACAGGGGGCTTTAGGTGAAGCTTTCTTT.

CDR3 amino acids: CATVSGTDNEKLFF. Here the CDR3 DNA reads TGTGCCACGGTATCCGGGACAGATAATGAAAAACTGTTTTTT. The chain uses TRBV6-6 and TRBJ1-4; TRBD1 matches 7 bases. With 10 bases clipped from V and 4 bases from J, the junction kept 9 bases outside the gene matches. CDR1 and CDR2 (germline): MNHNY, SVGAGI (reference sequence). The length of the CDR3 is 14 residues.

The chain has TRBV7-2 and TRBJ1-5; 9 positions match TRBD1. Germline loops: CDR1 SGHTA, CDR2 FQGNSA. CDR3 length: 15 amino acids. The V gene end was trimmed by 5 bases and the J gene end by 5 bases; junction bases not matched to a gene: 7. The CDR3 nucleotides read TGTGCCAGCAGCCTCGAAACAGGGGGCGATCAGCCCCAGCATTTT. Protein product: CASSLETGGDQPQHF.

This clone came up a few times. The V and J genes are TRBV27 and TRBJ2-7, with TRBD2 as a possible D gene (6 bases). This CDR3 comprises 14 residues. Trimming took off 6 bases at V and 4 bases at J, with 16 bases between the two ends. Per germline, CDR1 MNHEY and CDR2 SMNVEV (reference sequence). DNA for the CDR3: TGTGCCAGCAGGAGAGGCAGGGACTTTTACGAGCAGTACTTC. Translating gives CASRRGRDFYEQYF.

The chain is built from TRBV6-1 and TRBJ2-7; 13 bases are a match to TRBD2. Germline lookup yields CDR1 MNHNS and CDR2 SASEGT. The length of the CDR3 is 16 residues. The trim removed 1 base at V and 2 bases at J, leaving 2 bases unmatched. CDR3 in amino acids: CASSEDGTSGAYEQYF. In nucleotides, the CDR3 is TGTGCCAGCAGTGAAGATGGGACTAGCGGGGCCTACGAGCAGTACTTC.

The V call is TRBV7-9, the J call TRBJ2-7, with a tentative D call TRBD2 (5 bases). The V gene lost 5 bases and the J gene lost 3 bases, with 17 bases spanning the gap. Germline values: CDR1 SEHNR, CDR2 FQNEAQ (reference sequence). The CDR3 contains 15 residues. CDR3 region: CASSGGLGLNYEQYF. The CDR3 DNA follows: TGTGCCAGCAGCGGCGGTCTCGGACTCAACTACGAGCAGTACTTC. Drawing the rest from reference TRBV7-9 and TRBJ2-7, the complete variable domain is DTGVSQNPRHKITKRGQNVTFRCDPISEHNRLYWYRQTLGQGPEFLTYFQNEAQLEKSRLLSDRFSAERPKGSFSTLEIQRTEQGDSAMYLCASSGGLGLNYEQYFGPGTRLTVT.

The chain uses TRBV18 and TRBJ1-1, with D possibly matching TRBD1 (6 bases). The CDR3 runs 12 residues. Trimming stripped 4 bases from V and 7 bases from J, with 10 bases between. CDR1 and CDR2 from the germline V gene are KGHSH and LQKENI. CDR3 DNA sequence: TGTGCCAGCTCACAAGACAGGCGTGAAGCTTTCTTT. Translation gives CASSQDRREAFF.